This T cell receptor beta chain is from a study of identical twins (dated by TCRdb to 2016 to 2017). With regard to the full study: TCR alpha and beta repertoires from monozygotic twins, unrelated adults of various ages and cord blood were deep-sequenced to test whether fetal clonotypes persist. Replicate twin experiments were performed at different times using different library preparation protocols to rule out contamination. The investigation overall reported the following: Abundant cord blood beta clonotypes had fewer insertions, young adult naive repertoires showed a similar but weaker trend, and memory repertoires showed no such trend. Invariant T cells such as MAIT and iNKT could partly confound zero-insertion analyses, though diverse VJ usage argued against this for most clonotypes. A weaker excess of twin sharing was found in beta out-of-frame sequences because the signal-to-noise ratio was lowered by fewer shared sequences. Because the same donors could not be followed over many years, the conclusions relied on cross-sectional statistical analysis. In monozygotic twins, out-of-frame TCR alpha sharing was systematically underestimated by recombination models, although the models agreed with sharing between unrelated individuals. Compared with coincidental sharing between unrelated individuals, an excess of low generation-probability sequences was observed among out-of-frame TCR alpha sequences shared between twins.

Every donor in the study was a healthy Caucasian. Three pairs of female monozygotic twins, all aged about 18 to 29 years, were included in the twin cohort. CD4+ and CD8+ T cell populations were isolated with positive isolation kits from Invitrogen. The CDR3 goes from the cysteine to the phenylalanine over 18 residues. The entry retains the CDR3 DNA only, 54 bases that are in frame from base 1. Reading the germline V gene gives CDR1 SGHDN and CDR2 FVKESK. The germline V end is reduced by 0 bases and the J end by 2 bases; junction bases left unmatched: 11. Library preparation employed 5' RACE. The run used an Illumina HiSeq 2000. A universal primer binding site was introduced by template switching, and a unique molecular identifier was present in the final cDNA, enabling accurate counting of TCR cDNA molecules. First-strand cDNA for TCR alpha and beta chains was synthesized from specific primers in the conserved constant-segment region. To control for contamination, every cDNA library carried two barcodes: a SMART-Mk sample barcode plus Illumina barcodes. Two successive PCR steps introduced TruSeq adapter sequences along with Illumina sample barcodes. TCR alpha and beta cDNA libraries were sequenced on the Illumina HiSeq platform with custom primers. The authors' pipeline ran thus. Unique molecular identifiers were extracted from raw reads with MiGEC, and CDR3 positions were determined with MiXCR. Recombination models were inferred per individual with the repgenHMM and IGoR tools using an EM algorithm. Shared clonotypes were analyzed with the tcR package in R, and sharing was normalized by the product of cloneset sizes. Out-of-frame nonproductive sequences were analyzed to study raw recombination free of thymic and clonal selection effects. The public reads were reanalyzed by TCRdb: fastp trimming at Q25, MiXCR alignment, in-frame beta chains only. Rows are unified per CDR3 protein, each entry keeping the most common DNA and genes. The V and J calls were determined by TCRdb, not by the authors. The sample yields around 250,000 distinct CDR3 sequences; 6.5% were counted once. The top ten clones comprise roughly 14% of the sample.

To note about this clonotype: The specificity of this receptor is unknown. Base qualities are not recorded, but no much larger clone differs from it by a single base.

This sample was also put to use in a study of T cells expressing NK-cell markers. As that second study puts it: Eight or nine donors provided sorted CD3+CD56+NKG2C+, CD3+CD56+NKG2C- and CD3+CD56-NKG2C+ T-cell subsets, whose TCR beta-chain repertoires were profiled. Of the eight sequenced donors, seven were found to be HCMV-seropositive and one was found to be HCMV-seronegative. In several experiments an anti-gammadeltaTCR antibody was added to restrict sorting to alphabetaTCR-expressing T cells. In more than five donors, the dominant CD3+CD56+NKG2C+ clonotypes were found to rank among the top 10 CD8+ clonotypes and to make up 1.0-7.0% of CD8+ T cells. Those dominant clonotypes were again the most abundant among CD3+CD56-NKG2C+ cells in several donors, at roughly 25-60.1%. It remained unclear whether the expanded NKG2C-expressing T cell clones were specific for HCMV antigens. Randomly selected healthy volunteers, three men and five women, were used as the eight sequenced donors. A commercial ELISA kit detecting HCMV-specific IgG in serum was used to determine HCMV serostatus. MIGEC handled demultiplexing of the reads and grouping by UMI, while MiTCR was used to assemble and quantify clonotypes. Only TCR cDNA sequences supported by at least two reads were kept to exclude erroneous sequences. Downstream repertoire analysis used the tcR package, and clonotypes were matched across fractions by CDR3 nucleotide sequence plus V segment. Antigen specificity was annotated against VDJdb with VDJmatch, allowing one amino acid substitution in CDR3.

Sequenced material: CD8+ T cells sorted from blood. The TCR sequence derives from a woman aged 18-29 years in good health. In this chain, TRBV14 is recombined with TRBJ2-7, and 9 junction bases match TRBD1. In nucleotides, the sequence is TGTGCCAGCAGCCAAGAACAAACAGGGGGCGGTCGGCCCTACGAGCAGTACTTC. It specifies CASSQEQTGGGRPYEQYF.